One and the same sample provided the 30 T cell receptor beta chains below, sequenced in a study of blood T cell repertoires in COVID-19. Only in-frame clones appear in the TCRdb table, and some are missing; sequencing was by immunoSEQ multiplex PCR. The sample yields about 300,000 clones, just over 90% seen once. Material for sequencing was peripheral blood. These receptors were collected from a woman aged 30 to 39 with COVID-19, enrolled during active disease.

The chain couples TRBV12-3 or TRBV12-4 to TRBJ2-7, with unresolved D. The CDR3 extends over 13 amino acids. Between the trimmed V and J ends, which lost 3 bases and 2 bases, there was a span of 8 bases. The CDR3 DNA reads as TGTGCCAGCAGTTTTACACAGACCTACGAGCAGTACTTC. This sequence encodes CASSFTQTYEQYF.

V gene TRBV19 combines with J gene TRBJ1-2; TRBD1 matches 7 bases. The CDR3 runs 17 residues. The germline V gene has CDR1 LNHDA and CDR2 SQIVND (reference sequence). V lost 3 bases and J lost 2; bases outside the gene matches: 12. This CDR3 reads CASSMGRRTGGNYGYTF. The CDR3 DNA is TGTGCCAGTAGTATGGGGCGCCGGACAGGAGGCAACTATGGCTACACCTTC.

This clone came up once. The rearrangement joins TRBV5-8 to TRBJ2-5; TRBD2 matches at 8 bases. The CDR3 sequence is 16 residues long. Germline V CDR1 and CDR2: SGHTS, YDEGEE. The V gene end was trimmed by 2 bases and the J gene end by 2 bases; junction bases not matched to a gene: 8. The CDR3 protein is CASSFGGASGQETQYF. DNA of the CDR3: TGTGCCAGCAGCTTCGGGGGGGCTAGCGGTCAAGAGACCCAGTACTTC.

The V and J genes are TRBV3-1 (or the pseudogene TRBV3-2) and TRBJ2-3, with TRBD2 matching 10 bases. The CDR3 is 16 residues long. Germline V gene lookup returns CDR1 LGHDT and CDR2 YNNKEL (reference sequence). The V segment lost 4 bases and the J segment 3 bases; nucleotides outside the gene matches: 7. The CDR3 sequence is CASSRLAGGSTDTQYF. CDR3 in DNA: TGTGCCAGCAGCCGATTAGCGGGAGGATCGACAGATACGCAGTATTTT.

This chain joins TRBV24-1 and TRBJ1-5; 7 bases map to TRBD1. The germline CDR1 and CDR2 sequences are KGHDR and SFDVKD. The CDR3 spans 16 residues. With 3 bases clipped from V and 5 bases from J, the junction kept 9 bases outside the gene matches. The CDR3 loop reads CATSDPQGRGDQPQHF. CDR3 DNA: TGTGCCACCAGTGATCCACAGGGGAGAGGGGATCAGCCCCAGCATTTT.

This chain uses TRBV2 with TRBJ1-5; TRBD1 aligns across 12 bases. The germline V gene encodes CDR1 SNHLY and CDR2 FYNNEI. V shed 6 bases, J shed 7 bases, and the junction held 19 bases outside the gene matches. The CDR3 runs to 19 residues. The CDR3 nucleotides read TGTGCCAGCAGCGGATCGGGACAGGGGGCTGGTTCAATAAACCAGCCCCAGCATTTT. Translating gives CASSGSGQGAGSINQPQHF.

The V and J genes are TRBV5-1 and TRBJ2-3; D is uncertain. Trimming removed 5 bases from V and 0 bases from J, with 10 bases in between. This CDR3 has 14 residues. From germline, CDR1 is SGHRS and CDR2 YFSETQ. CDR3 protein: CASRSEQSTDTQYF. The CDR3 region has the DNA TGCGCCAGCAGATCCGAACAGAGCACAGATACGCAGTATTTT.

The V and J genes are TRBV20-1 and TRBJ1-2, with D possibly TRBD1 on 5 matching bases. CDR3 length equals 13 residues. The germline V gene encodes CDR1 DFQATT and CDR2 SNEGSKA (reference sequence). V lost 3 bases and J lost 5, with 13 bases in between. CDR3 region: CSASSRAGYGYTF. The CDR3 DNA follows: TGCAGTGCTAGTAGTCGGGCAGGGTATGGCTACACCTTC.

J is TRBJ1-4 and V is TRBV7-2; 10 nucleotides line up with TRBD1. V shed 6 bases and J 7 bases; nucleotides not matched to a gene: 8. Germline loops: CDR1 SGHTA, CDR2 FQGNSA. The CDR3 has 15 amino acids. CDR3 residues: CASSSTGTGVEKLFF. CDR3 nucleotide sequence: TGTGCCAGCAGTTCCACCGGGACAGGGGTTGAAAAACTGTTTTTT.

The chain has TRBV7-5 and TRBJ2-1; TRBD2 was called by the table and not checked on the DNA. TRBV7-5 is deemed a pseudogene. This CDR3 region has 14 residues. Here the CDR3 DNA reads TGTGTCAGAACCCGGAGGAGCTCCTACAATGAGCAGTTCTTC. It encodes CVRTRRSSYNEQFF.

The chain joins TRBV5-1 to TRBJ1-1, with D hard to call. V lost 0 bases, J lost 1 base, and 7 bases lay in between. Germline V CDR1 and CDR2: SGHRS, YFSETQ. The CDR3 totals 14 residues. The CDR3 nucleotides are TGCGCCAGCAGCTTGGCGCGGGCGAACACTGAAGCTTTCTTT. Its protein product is CASSLARANTEAFF.

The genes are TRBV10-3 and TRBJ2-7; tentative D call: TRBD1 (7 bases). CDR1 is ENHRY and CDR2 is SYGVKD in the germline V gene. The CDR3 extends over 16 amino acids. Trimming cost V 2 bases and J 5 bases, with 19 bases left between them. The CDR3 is CAISEEPGGGGNEQYF. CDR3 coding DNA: TGTGCCATCAGTGAGGAGCCAGGGGGAGGTGGGAACGAGCAGTACTTC.

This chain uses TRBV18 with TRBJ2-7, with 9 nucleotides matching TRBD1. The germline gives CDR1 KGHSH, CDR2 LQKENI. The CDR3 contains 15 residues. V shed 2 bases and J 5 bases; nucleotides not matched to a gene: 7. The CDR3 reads CASSPSDRGRDEQYF. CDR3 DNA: TGTGCCAGCTCACCATCTGACAGGGGGAGGGACGAGCAGTACTTC. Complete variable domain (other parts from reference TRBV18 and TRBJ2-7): NAGVMQNPRHLVRRRGQEARLRCSPMKGHSHVYWYRQLPEEGLKFMVYLQKENIIDESGMPKERFSAEFPKEGPSILRIQQVVRGDSAAYFCASSPSDRGRDEQYFGPGTRLTVT.

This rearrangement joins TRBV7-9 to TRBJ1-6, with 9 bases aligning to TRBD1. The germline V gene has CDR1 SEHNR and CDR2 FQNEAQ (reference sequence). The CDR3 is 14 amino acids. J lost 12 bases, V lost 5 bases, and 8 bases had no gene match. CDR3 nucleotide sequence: TGTGCCAGCAGCCCCGGGACAGGGCCCCAACCCCTCCACTTT. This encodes CASSPGTGPQPLHF.

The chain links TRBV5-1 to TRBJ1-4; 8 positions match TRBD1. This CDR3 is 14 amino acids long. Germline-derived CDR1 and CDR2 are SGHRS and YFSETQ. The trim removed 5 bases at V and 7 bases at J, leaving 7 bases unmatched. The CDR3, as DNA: TGCGCCAGCAGGTCCACAGGGGGGGTTGAAAAACTGTTTTTT. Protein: CASRSTGGVEKLFF.

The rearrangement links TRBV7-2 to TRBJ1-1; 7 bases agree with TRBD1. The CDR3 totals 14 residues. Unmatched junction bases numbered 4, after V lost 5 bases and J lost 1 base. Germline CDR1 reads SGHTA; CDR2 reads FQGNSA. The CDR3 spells CASSRDSRNTEAFF. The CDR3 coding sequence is TGTGCCAGCAGCCGGGACAGTCGGAACACTGAAGCTTTCTTT.

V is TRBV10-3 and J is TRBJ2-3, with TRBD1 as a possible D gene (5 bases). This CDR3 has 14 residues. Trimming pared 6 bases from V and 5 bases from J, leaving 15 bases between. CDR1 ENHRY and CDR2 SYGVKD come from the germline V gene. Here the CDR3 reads CAIRGPSDGDTQYF. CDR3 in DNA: TGTGCCATCAGGGGGCCCAGCGATGGAGATACGCAGTATTTT.

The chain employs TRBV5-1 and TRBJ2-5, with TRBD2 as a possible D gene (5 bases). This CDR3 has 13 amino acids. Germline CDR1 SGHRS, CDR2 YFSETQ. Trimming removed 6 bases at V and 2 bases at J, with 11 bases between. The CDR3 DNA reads TGCGCCAGCACCATGTCGGGGCAAGAGACCCAGTACTTC. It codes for CASTMSGQETQYF.

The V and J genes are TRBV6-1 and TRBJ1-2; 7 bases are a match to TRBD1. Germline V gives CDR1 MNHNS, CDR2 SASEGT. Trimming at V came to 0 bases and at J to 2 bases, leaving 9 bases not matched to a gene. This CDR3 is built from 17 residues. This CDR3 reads CASSEAFYRGANYGYTF. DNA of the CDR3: TGTGCCAGCAGTGAAGCCTTCTACAGGGGTGCGAACTATGGCTACACCTTC.

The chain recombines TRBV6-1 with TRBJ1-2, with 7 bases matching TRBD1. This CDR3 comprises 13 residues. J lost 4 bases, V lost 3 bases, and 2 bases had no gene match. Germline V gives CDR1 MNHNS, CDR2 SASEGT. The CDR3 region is CASSEAGGYGYTF. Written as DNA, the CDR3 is TGTGCCAGCAGTGAGGCAGGGGGCTATGGCTACACCTTC.

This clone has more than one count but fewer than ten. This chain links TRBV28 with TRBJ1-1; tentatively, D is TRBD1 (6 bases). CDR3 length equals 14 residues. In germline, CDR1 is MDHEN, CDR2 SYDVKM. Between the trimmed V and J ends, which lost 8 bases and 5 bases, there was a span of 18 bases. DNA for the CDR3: TGTGCCAGCCTTTCGCAGGCAAGGGGGACTGAAGCTTTCTTT. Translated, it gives CASLSQARGTEAFF.

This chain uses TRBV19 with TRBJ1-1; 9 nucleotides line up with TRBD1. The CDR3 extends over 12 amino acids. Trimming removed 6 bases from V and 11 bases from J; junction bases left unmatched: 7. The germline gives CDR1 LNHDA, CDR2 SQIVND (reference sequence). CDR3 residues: CASRQQGAPAFF. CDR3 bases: TGTGCCAGTAGGCAACAGGGGGCACCGGCTTTCTTT.

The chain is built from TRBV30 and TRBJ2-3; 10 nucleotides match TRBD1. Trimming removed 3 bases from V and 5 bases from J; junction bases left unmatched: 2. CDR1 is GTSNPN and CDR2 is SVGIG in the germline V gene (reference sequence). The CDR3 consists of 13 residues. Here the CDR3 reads CAWRGTGVDTQYF. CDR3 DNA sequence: TGTGCCTGGAGAGGGACAGGGGTAGATACGCAGTATTTT.

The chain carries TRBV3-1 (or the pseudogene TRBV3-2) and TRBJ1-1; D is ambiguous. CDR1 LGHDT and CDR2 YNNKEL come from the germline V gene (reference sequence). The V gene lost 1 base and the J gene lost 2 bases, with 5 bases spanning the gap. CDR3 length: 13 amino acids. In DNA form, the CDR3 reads TGTGCCAGCAGCCAAGTGTCAAACACTGAAGCTTTCTTT. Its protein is CASSQVSNTEAFF.

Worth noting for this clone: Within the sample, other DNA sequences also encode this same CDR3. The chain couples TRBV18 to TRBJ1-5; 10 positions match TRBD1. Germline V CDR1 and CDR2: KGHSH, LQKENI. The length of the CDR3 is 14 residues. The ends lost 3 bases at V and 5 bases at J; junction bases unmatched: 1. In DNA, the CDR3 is TGTGCCAGCTCACCGGACAGGGGGGATCAGCCCCAGCATTTT. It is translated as CASSPDRGDQPQHF.

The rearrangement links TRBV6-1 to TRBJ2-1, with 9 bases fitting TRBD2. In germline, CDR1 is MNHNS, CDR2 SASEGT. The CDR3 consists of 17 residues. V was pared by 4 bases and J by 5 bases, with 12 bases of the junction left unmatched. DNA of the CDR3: TGTGCCAGCAGTGGTGCTTTGGTAGCGGGAGTGCACAATGAGCAGTTCTTC. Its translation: CASSGALVAGVHNEQFF.

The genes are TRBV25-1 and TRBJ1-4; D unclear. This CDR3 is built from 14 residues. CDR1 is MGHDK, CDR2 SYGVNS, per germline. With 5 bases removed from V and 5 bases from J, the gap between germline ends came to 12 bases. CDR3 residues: CASSNRPGNEKLFF. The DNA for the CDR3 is TGTGCCAGCAGTAATCGACCAGGAAATGAAAAACTGTTTTTT.

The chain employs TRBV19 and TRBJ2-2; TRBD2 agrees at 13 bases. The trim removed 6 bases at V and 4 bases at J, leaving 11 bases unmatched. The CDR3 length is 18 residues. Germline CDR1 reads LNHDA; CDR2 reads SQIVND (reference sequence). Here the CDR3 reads CASSRLAGGPGGTGELFF. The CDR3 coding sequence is TGTGCCAGTAGCAGACTAGCGGGAGGCCCTGGAGGCACCGGGGAGCTGTTTTTT.

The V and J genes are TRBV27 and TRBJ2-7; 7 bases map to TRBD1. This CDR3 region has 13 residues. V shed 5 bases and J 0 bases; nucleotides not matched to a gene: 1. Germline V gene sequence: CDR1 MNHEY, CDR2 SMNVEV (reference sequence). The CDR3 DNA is TGTGCCAGCAGTGACAGGGACTCCTACGAGCAGTACTTC. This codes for CASSDRDSYEQYF.

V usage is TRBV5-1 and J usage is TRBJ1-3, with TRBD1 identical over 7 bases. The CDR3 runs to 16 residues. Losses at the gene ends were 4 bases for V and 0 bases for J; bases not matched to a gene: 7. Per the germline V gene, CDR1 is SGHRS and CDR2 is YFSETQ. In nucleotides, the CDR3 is TGCGCCAGCAGCCAAGGGGCAGGGGGCTCTGGAAACACCATATATTTT. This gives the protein CASSQGAGGSGNTIYF.